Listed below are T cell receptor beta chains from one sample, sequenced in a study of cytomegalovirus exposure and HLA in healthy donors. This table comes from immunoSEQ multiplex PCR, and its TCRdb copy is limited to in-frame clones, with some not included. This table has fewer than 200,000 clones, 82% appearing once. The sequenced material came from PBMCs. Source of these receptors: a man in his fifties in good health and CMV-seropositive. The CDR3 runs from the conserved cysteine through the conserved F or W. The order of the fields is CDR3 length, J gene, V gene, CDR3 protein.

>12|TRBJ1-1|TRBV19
CASSIHQTEAFF
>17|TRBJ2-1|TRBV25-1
CASSGPQGKRGYNEQFF
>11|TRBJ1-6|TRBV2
CASSVGQGLNF
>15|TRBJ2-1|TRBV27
CASSRGTSGVNEQFF
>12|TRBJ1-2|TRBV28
CASSTTNYGYTF
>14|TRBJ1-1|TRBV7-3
CASSLSLGGTEAFF
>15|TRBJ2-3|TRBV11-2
CASSRTSGGPETQYF
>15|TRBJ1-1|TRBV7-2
CASSPRGGMNTEAFF
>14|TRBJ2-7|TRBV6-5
CASRSPGQSYEQYF
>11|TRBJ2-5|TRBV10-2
CASTLVGEQYF
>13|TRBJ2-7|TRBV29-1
CSVLTGHTYEQYF
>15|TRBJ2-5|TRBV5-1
CASSLGTGGQETQYF
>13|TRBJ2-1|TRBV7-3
CASSLGQNNEQFF
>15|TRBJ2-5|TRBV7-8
CASSLVLGAQETQYF
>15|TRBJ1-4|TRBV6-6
CASSYSHSENEKLFF
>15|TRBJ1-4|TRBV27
CASSLLSATNEKLFF
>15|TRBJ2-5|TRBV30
CAWIDTGQGSETQYF
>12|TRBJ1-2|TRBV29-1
CSVVDFDYGYTF
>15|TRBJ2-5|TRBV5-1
CASSFLAGNQETQYF
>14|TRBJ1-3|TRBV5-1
CASSLADSGNTIYF
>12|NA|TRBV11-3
CASSQPMGEQYF
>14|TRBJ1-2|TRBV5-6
CASSLETTNYGYTF
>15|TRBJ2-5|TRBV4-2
CASSQRTSPDVTQYF
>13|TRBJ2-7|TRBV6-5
CASSSGTGYEQYF
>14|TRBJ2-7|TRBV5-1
CASSIQTGIDEQYF
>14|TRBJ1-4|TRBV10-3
CAISEWGDNEKLFF
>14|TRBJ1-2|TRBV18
CASSPRDSNYGYTF
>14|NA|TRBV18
CASSPSTQAYEQYF
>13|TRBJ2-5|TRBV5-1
CASRGQGWETQYF
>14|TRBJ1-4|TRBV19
CASSLGLTNEKLFF
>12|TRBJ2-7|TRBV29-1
CRPTLMGQLQYF
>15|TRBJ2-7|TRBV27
CASSLIREGHPEQYF
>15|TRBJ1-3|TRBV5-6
CASSLGAVSGNTIYF
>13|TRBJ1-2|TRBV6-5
CASSPDRDYGYTF
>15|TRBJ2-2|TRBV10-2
CASSGIAGAPGELFF
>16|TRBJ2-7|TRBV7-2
CASSLGYGTDPYEQYF
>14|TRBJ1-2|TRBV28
CASSLGTVTGGYTF
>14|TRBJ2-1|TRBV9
CASSTPRSGNEQFF
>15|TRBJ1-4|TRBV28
CASSLLRGGDEKLFF
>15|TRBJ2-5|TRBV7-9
CASSLVYQGYETQYF
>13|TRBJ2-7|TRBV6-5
CASSPRSLYEQYF
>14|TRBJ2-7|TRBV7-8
CASSPPEQAYEQYF
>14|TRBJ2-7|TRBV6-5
CASSLSLWGPKQYF
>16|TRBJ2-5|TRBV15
CATSRSGGATEETQYF
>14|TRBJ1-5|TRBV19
CASSMPGFDQPQHF
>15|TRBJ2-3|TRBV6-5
CASSLSGSSTDTQYF
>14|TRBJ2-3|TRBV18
CASSQGQGGDTQYF
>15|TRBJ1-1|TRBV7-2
CASSLSAGGRTEAFF
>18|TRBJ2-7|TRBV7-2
CASSLDLAGALGGYEQYF
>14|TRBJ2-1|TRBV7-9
CASTPSSGYNEQFF
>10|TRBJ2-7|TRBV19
CASGETSEYF
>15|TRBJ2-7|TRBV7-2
CASSLRGGSSYEQYF
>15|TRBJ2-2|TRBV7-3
CASSWAGANTGELFF
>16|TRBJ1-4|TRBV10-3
CAIRFPRQGTNEKLFF
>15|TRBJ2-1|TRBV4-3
CASSQDRRGDNEQFF